These 22 T cell receptor beta chains were sequenced from one sample in a study of CD8 T cells in Susac syndrome. RNA amounts of 0.5 to 1 ug underwent reverse transcription with random hexamers. One entry per CDR3 protein, called by TCRdb with MiXCR from the immunoSEQ multiplex PCR reads. Altogether just over 300,000 distinct CDR3 sequences are present, around 90% being singletons, with the ten largest covering less than 0.08%. Sequences were obtained from CD4+ T cells from PBMCs. The receptors stem from a human donor with multiple sclerosis.

J is TRBJ2-2 and V is TRBV12-3 or TRBV12-4, with a tentative D call TRBD1 (6 bases). The CDR3 contains 15 residues. Deletions cut 7 bases from V and 7 bases from J, with 19 bases between. The DNA of the CDR3 is TGTGCCAGCACCCAAAAGTGGACAGTCGGCGGGGAGCTGTTTTTT. Its protein product is CASTQKWTVGGELFF.

The DNA for the CDR3 is TGTGCCAGCAGTTTGGGACAGGGCCTATCTCGGCAATCCTACGAGCAGTACTTC. Its translation is CASSLGQGLSRQSYEQYF. This chain joins TRBV27 and TRBJ2-7; 9 bases are a match to TRBD1. The CDR3 covers 18 residues. V shed 3 bases, J shed 1 base, and the junction held 13 bases outside the gene matches. Germline loops: CDR1 MNHEY, CDR2 SMNVEV (reference sequence).

In its sample, this clonotype was seen once. This rearrangement joins TRBV5-1 to TRBJ1-2; TRBD1 matches at 9 bases. The germline CDR1 and CDR2 sequences are SGHRS and YFSETQ. This CDR3 is built from 16 residues. V lost 3 bases, J lost 2 bases, and 8 bases stayed unmatched. The chain's CDR3 is CASSSRIGTGNYGYTF. CDR3 DNA sequence: TGCGCCAGCAGCTCACGCATTGGGACAGGGAACTATGGCTACACCTTC.

The chain joins TRBV20-1 to TRBJ2-2; TRBD2 agrees at 12 bases. Germline lookup yields CDR1 DFQATT and CDR2 SNEGSKA (reference sequence). Unmatched junction bases numbered 8, after V lost 6 bases and J lost 6 bases. The CDR3 length is 15 residues. CDR3 sequence reads: CSARSSGGAAGELFF. In DNA form, the CDR3 reads TGCAGTGCCAGATCTAGCGGGGGGGCGGCCGGGGAGCTGTTTTTT.

The chain combines TRBV7-3 with TRBJ1-2; perhaps TRBD1 as D (5 bases). The V end lost 5 bases, the J end lost 6 bases, and 22 bases lay between the germline ends. The CDR3 is made up of 16 amino acids. Germline CDR1 SGHTA, CDR2 FQGTGA. The CDR3 loop is CASSPGWQGNTNGYTF. The CDR3 DNA follows: TGTGCCAGCAGCCCAGGGTGGCAGGGAAATACGAATGGCTACACCTTC.

The gene calls are TRBV7-8 and TRBJ2-1; D is perhaps TRBD1 (6 bases). In germline, CDR1 is SGHVS, CDR2 FQNEAQ. Trimming left V 5 bases short and J 0 bases short, with 26 bases between. CDR3 size: 20 residues. CDR3 amino acids: CASSPPFPDRSYGSYNEQFF. CDR3 DNA: TGTGCCAGCAGCCCCCCCTTTCCTGACAGGTCATACGGCTCCTACAATGAGCAGTTCTTC.

The genes are TRBV20-1 and TRBJ1-2; maybe TRBD1 (5 bases). Germline lookup yields CDR1 DFQATT and CDR2 SNEGSKA (reference sequence). V was pared by 4 bases and J by 6 bases, with 18 bases between. This CDR3 region has 14 residues. The CDR3: CSANPLTADDGYTF. Written as DNA, the CDR3 is TGCAGTGCTAACCCCCTGACAGCTGACGATGGCTACACCTTC.

The chain combines TRBV6-1 with TRBJ1-1; D possibly corresponds to TRBD1 (6 bases). Germline-derived CDR1 and CDR2 are MNHNS and SASEGT. This CDR3 comprises 16 residues. With 2 bases removed from V and 1 base from J, the gap between germline ends came to 14 bases. DNA of the CDR3: TGTGCCAGCAGTGAACCCCGGGGGCGAGGGAACACTGAAGCTTTCTTT. It is translated as CASSEPRGRGNTEAFF.

J is TRBJ2-2 and V is TRBV24-1; D not resolved. Trimming removed 4 bases from V and 3 bases from J, with 17 bases in between. The CDR3 spans 17 residues. CDR1 and CDR2 from the germline V gene are KGHDR and SFDVKD. The CDR3 bases are TGTGCCACCAGTGAACCAGGAATCGGTTGGGACACCGGGGAGCTGTTTTTT. Translating it yields CATSEPGIGWDTGELFF.

This chain links TRBV7-9 with TRBJ2-1; TRBD2 aligns across 8 bases. This CDR3 spans 15 amino acids. The J segment lost 7 bases and the V segment lost 0 bases, leaving 5 bases of the junction unmatched. CDR1 is SEHNR and CDR2 is FQNEAQ in the germline V gene (reference sequence). The CDR3 DNA reads as TGTGCCAGCAGCTTAGCCGGGACTAGTCATAATGAGCAGTTCTTC. It is translated as CASSLAGTSHNEQFF.

Note on this clonotype: One end of the junction is discordant with germline, which a read error may explain. The chain employs TRBV7-7 and TRBJ2-5; D might be TRBD1 (6 bases). This CDR3 is built from 13 residues. The V gene's germline CDR1 is SSHAT and CDR2 FNYEAQ (reference sequence). This CDR3 reads CASSSGTTETQYF. The DNA of the CDR3 is TGTGCTAGCAGTTCCGGGACAACAGAGACCCAGTACTTC.

As DNA, the CDR3 is TGCGCCAGCAGGGACGGGGTCCATAGCACAGATACGCAGTATTTT. The encoded protein is CASRDGVHSTDTQYF. The genes are TRBV5-1 and TRBJ2-3, with D tentatively TRBD2 (5 bases). CDR1 and CDR2 from the germline V gene are SGHRS and YFSETQ. The CDR3 length is 15 residues. The ends were cut back, 5 bases at V and 0 bases at J, with 13 bases in the middle. The full variable domain, completed using reference TRBV5-1 and TRBJ2-3, is KAGVTQTPRYLIKTRGQQVTLSCSPISGHRSVSWYQQTPGQGLQFLFEYFSETQRNKGNFPGRFSGRQFSNSRSEMNVSTLELGDSALYLCASRDGVHSTDTQYFGPGTRLTVL.

This clonotype appeared a single time. This chain joins TRBV11-2 and TRBJ2-3; TRBD2 matches 10 bases. The CDR3 covers 17 residues. The J segment lost 6 bases and the V segment lost 0 bases, leaving 9 bases of the junction unmatched. The germline V gene encodes CDR1 SGHAT and CDR2 FQNNGV. The CDR3 DNA reads TGTGCCAGCAGCTTAGATCGAGCGGGAGGGCCATCGGATACGCAGTATTTT. Amino acids: CASSLDRAGGPSDTQYF.

The chain has TRBV2 and TRBJ2-1; D might be TRBD1 (6 bases). Trimming removed 7 bases from V and 6 bases from J, with 13 bases in between. The CDR3 covers 13 residues. CDR1 is SNHLY and CDR2 is FYNNEI in the germline V gene. The CDR3 is CASTWDIRNEQFF. The CDR3 DNA is TGTGCCAGCACCTGGGACATTCGCAATGAGCAGTTCTTC.

In its sample, this clonotype was seen once. This rearrangement joins TRBV12-3 or TRBV12-4 to TRBJ2-1, with TRBD1 identical over 12 bases. Trimming took 6 bases from V and 4 from J; bases not matched to a gene: 7. The CDR3 length is 16 residues. The CDR3 reads CASSQRDRGPYNEQFF. The CDR3 DNA is TGTGCCAGCAGCCAGAGGGACAGGGGGCCTTACAATGAGCAGTTCTTC.

This chain uses TRBV7-3 with TRBJ1-3; 7 nucleotides line up with TRBD1. Germline V lookup: CDR1 SGHTA, CDR2 FQGTGA. Trimming at V came to 0 bases and at J to 4 bases, leaving 6 bases not matched to a gene. The CDR3 covers 16 residues. The CDR3 coding sequence is TGTGCCAGCAGCTTAACAGGGGGCGCTTCCGGAAACACCATATATTTT. Its translation: CASSLTGGASGNTIYF.

The genes are TRBV20-1 and TRBJ2-3, with 8 bases aligning to TRBD2. From germline, CDR1 is DFQATT and CDR2 SNEGSKA (reference sequence). Unmatched junction bases numbered 9, after V lost 6 bases and J lost 4 bases. There are 14 residues in the CDR3. The CDR3 loop reads CSAPPARGADTQYF. For the CDR3, the DNA is TGCAGTGCGCCACCCGCGCGGGGGGCAGATACGCAGTATTTT.

The rearrangement uses TRBV12-3 or TRBV12-4 and TRBJ1-2; 10 positions agree with TRBD1. With V trimmed by 7 bases and J by 10 bases, 9 bases remained unmatched. CDR3 length: 13 residues. CDR3 sequence: CASTSGQGGDYTF. The CDR3 nucleotides read TGTGCCAGCACCTCAGGACAGGGGGGAGACTACACCTTC.

Points on this clonotype: A much larger clone sits a single nucleotide away, making a read error possible. V usage is TRBV7-9 and J usage is TRBJ1-1; D remains ambiguous. This CDR3 spans 13 amino acids. V was pared by 2 bases and J by 0 bases, with 4 bases between. Germline V gene sequence: CDR1 SEHNR, CDR2 FQNEAQ (reference sequence). DNA of the CDR3: TGTGCCAGCAGCTTATGGGTGAACACTGAAGCTTTCTTT. Translating it yields CASSLWVNTEAFF. Together with reference TRBV7-9 and TRBJ1-1, the CDR3 gives the full variable domain: DTGVSQNPRHKITKRGQNVTFRCDPISEHNRLYWYRQTLGQGPEFLTYFQNEAQLEKSRLLSDRFSAERPKGSFSTLEIQRTEQGDSAMYLCASSLWVNTEAFFGQGTRLTVV.

This sequence joins TRBV6-2 or TRBV6-3 and TRBJ2-6, with D tentatively TRBD1 (5 bases). The germline CDR1 and CDR2 sequences are MNHEY and SVGEGT. With 0 bases removed from V and 1 base from J, the gap between germline ends came to 7 bases. The CDR3 length is 16 residues. The CDR3 bases are TGTGCCAGCAGTTACTCCCCAGGGTCTGGGGCCAACGTCCTGACTTTC. This codes for CASSYSPGSGANVLTF.

V and J are TRBV7-2 and TRBJ1-3; D uncertain. Germline V gene lookup returns CDR1 SGHTA and CDR2 FQGNSA. The V and J ends lost 3 bases and 3 bases respectively, with 9 bases between them. CDR3 length equals 14 residues. The CDR3 region is CASSFGSDGNTIYF. The CDR3 bases are TGTGCCAGCAGCTTCGGGTCAGATGGAAACACCATATATTTT. Variable domain in full (rest from reference TRBV7-2 and TRBJ1-3): GAGVSQSPSNKVTEKGKDVELRCDPISGHTALYWYRQSLGQGLEFLIYFQGNSAPDKSGLPSDRFSAERTGGSVSTLTIQRTQQEDSAVYLCASSFGSDGNTIYFGEGSWLTVV.

The chain has TRBV19 and TRBJ1-4; no firm D call. The CDR3 length is 14 residues. The germline gives CDR1 LNHDA, CDR2 SQIVND (reference sequence). V gave up 6 bases and J gave up 8 bases, with 16 bases separating them. In DNA form, the CDR3 reads TGTGCCAGTAGAACACCGGGCCTAGAAGAAAAACTGTTTTTT. Translation gives CASRTPGLEEKLFF.